A single sample gave rise to the 12 T cell receptor beta chains below, sequenced in a study of monozygotic twins with inflammatory bowel disease (dated by TCRdb to 2018 to 2020). To prepare the library, 5' RACE was applied. TCRdb shows the sequencer as Illumina HiSeq 2500. TCRdb reprocessed the reads into one record per CDR3 protein sequence, lacking DNA. The table held for this sample gives hundreds of thousands of distinct CDR3 sequences. The ten largest make up 2% to 3% of the sample. Sequencing was performed on blood. The receptors shown here come from a human donor with ulcerative colitis or Crohn's disease, or a healthy co-twin of an affected twin (not recorded which).

The CDR3 is CASRLQGSATEAFF. The rearrangement joins TRBV12-3 or TRBV12-4 to TRBJ1-1; the TCRdb D gene call, TRBD1, has no DNA to confirm it. The CDR3 is made up of 14 amino acids.

The CDR3 sequence is CASSTTGGGPHEQFF. The chain recombines TRBV18 with TRBJ2-1; TCRdb indicates TRBD2, and absent DNA this call remains unverified. The germline gives CDR1 KGHSH, CDR2 LQKENI. This CDR3 spans 15 amino acids.

The V gene is TRBV19, the J gene TRBJ2-7; without DNA, the TCRdb call of TRBD2 cannot be checked. Germline loops: CDR1 LNHDA, CDR2 SQIVND (reference sequence). The CDR3 length is 15 residues. This chain's CDR3 is CASRTTSKSSYEQYF.

The chain couples TRBV3-1 to TRBJ2-4; TCRdb calls TRBD1, which cannot be checked without DNA. The CDR3 consists of 14 residues. Germline lookup yields CDR1 LGHDT and CDR2 YNNKEL (reference sequence). This chain's CDR3 is CASSQGRDRDIQYF.

The V and J genes are TRBV12-3 or TRBV12-4 and TRBJ2-2; lacking DNA, the TRBD2 call made by TCRdb goes unchecked. The CDR3 spans 13 residues. CDR3 loop: CASSLSGAIQVFF.

CDR3 loop: CASKDRPGPSGDTQYF. V is TRBV19 and J is TRBJ2-3; TCRdb's D call of TRBD1 is untestable without DNA. The CDR3 runs 16 residues. The germline CDR1 and CDR2 sequences are LNHDA and SQIVND (reference sequence).

The chain links TRBV3-1 to TRBJ1-4; the TCRdb call, TRBD1, lacks DNA for checking. Per germline, CDR1 LGHDT and CDR2 YNNKEL (reference sequence). CDR3 length: 16 amino acids. CDR3 residues: CASSPQYGTEGEKLFF.

The J gene is TRBJ1-2, the V gene TRBV5-1. Germline CDR1 SGHRS, CDR2 YFSETQ. CDR3 length: 13 amino acids. Here the CDR3 reads CASRGPANYGYTF.

The chain combines TRBV5-1 with TRBJ1-1. The length of the CDR3 is 13 residues. The germline V gene has CDR1 SGHRS and CDR2 YFSETQ. CDR3 in amino acids: CASSWGLNTEAFF. The full variable domain, its missing parts supplied by reference TRBV5-1 and TRBJ1-1, is KAGVTQTPRYLIKTRGQQVTLSCSPISGHRSVSWYQQTPGQGLQFLFEYFSETQRNKGNFPGRFSGRQFSNSRSEMNVSTLELGDSALYLCASSWGLNTEAFFGQGTRLTVV.

The chain has TRBV7-3 and TRBJ2-1; absent DNA, TCRdb's TRBD1 call cannot be checked. CDR3 length: 17 amino acids. CDR1 and CDR2 (germline): SGHTA, FQGTGA. The CDR3 loop reads CASSLTVRGRSYNEQFF. Drawing the rest from reference TRBV7-3 and TRBJ2-1, the complete variable domain is GAGVSQTPSNKVTEKGKYVELRCDPISGHTALYWYRQSLGQGPEFLIYFQGTGAADDSGLPNDRFFAVRPEGSVSTLKIQRTERGDSAVYLCASSLTVRGRSYNEQFFGPGTRLTVL.

J is TRBJ2-5 and V is TRBV6-5. The CDR3 sequence is 13 residues long. CDR1 MNHEY and CDR2 SVGAGI come from the germline V gene. CDR3 sequence: CASSYSARETQYF.

The genes are TRBV5-1 and TRBJ1-2. Germline CDR1 is SGHRS and CDR2 is YFSETQ. There are 13 residues in the CDR3. The CDR3 reads CASSLGGVGGYTF. Combining the CDR3 with reference TRBV5-1 and TRBJ1-2 gives the whole variable domain KAGVTQTPRYLIKTRGQQVTLSCSPISGHRSVSWYQQTPGQGLQFLFEYFSETQRNKGNFPGRFSGRQFSNSRSEMNVSTLELGDSALYLCASSLGGVGGYTFGSGTRLTVV.